The rows below give T cell receptor beta chains drawn from one sample of a study of T and B cells in COVID-19 patients. TCRdb re-analysed the multiplex PCR reads in MiXCR, keeping a single row per CDR3 protein. Among about 4,100 distinct CDR3 sequences, roughly 26% were seen once, and the ten largest hold approximately 24%. Sequences were obtained from blood. These receptors originate from a human donor with active COVID-19. The conserved cysteine and the conserved F or W are not part of the CDR3 here.

V gene | CDR3 protein
TRBV30 | ACESGSGTVSYEQY
TRBV19 | ASSPGQVNTEAF
TRBV18 | ASSLRGGASTEAF
TRBV28 | ASSITLVGVQETQY
TRBV4-3 | ASSPTWRNSGANVLT
TRBV30 | AWSVLETGGYQPQH
TRBV7-2 | ASSRSRDRVRNEKLF
TRBV6-2/TRBV6-3 | ASSARDPPDYEQY
TRBV5-6 | ASSLGPTGEAF
TRBV12-3/TRBV12-4 | ASSPSSGTLNEQF
TRBV11-1 | ASSHWVDQPQH
TRBV6-5 | ASSYVGGLQTDTQY
TRBV19 | ASGTGVSGEQF
TRBV6-5 | ATCFADTQY
TRBV7-6 | ASSQGQGAGFGEKLF
TRBV27 | ASSQDGRRGMAYEQY
TRBV6-5 | ASSYRDRGGGTEAF
TRBV6-5 | ASSSWTGGETQY
TRBV6-4 | ASSPSGHPNTEAF
TRBV18 | ASSLEGQANYGYT
TRBV29-1 | SVAGGGYT
TRBV12-3/TRBV12-4 | ASSLAAGPQH
TRBV30 | ACSLSYNSPLH
TRBV6-5 | ASSATSGRRDTGELF
TRBV14 | ASSQASGTGIQY
TRBV7-2 | ASSLRQGGSEQY
TRBV19 | ASQVAGGIEQF
TRBV18 | ASSPGTGLKETQY
TRBV20-1 | SARDRLAGYGDTQY
TRBV6-5 | ASSHGTEWGEKLF
TRBV6-5 | ASSSPGEAF
TRBV14 | ASSPVDGYNEQF
TRBV5-4 | ASSGGIHILAGGLTYEQY
TRBV6-1 | ASSGHTDTQY
TRBV15 | ATSRGPEQNEQF
TRBV20-1 | SAPSQAGASYEQY
TRBV19 | ASSGQGATEAF
TRBV5-1 | ASSLAGDSSEQF
TRBV4-3 | ASSQNSPYDSPLH
TRBV6-5 | ASSSAWRGLAKNEQF
TRBV6-1 | ATHEGYKNIQY
TRBV6-2/TRBV6-3 | ASSYNGQGASGELF
TRBV14 | ASSQGMTRRSYEQY
TRBV18 | ASSPREAGPGAF
TRBV20-1 | SARDGRRGGNTIY
TRBV7-6 | ASSWTGSNEKLF
TRBV27 | ASSSSARSYNEQF
TRBV19 | ATSVDRGDQPQH
TRBV29-1 | SVGRVNEQF
TRBV20-1 | SARPGERELF
TRBV5-1 | ASSLGATGMTYEQY
TRBV19 | ASRGPGLARVSGNIQY